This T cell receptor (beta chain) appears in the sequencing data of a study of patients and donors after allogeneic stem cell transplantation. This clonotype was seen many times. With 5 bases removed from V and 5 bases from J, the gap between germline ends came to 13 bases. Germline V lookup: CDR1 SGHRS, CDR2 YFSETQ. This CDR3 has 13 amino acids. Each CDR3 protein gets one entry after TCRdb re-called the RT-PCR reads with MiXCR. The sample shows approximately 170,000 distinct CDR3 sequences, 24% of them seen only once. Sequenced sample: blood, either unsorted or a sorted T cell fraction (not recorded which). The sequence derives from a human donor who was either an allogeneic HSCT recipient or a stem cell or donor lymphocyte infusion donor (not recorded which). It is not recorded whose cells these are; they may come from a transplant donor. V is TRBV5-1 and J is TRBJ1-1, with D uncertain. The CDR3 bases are TGCGCCAGCAGAAACTGGATGGATACTGAAGCTTTCTTT. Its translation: CASRNWMDTEAFF.